This T cell receptor beta chain was documented in a study of control samples from healthy donors and cancer patients. Assay used: immunoSEQ multiplex PCR; TCRdb lists only in-frame clones, some missing. The table has 150,000 to 200,000 clones, about 94% seen once. The V gene lost 2 bases and the J gene lost 1 base, with 10 bases spanning the gap. Germline loops: CDR1 ENHRY, CDR2 SYGVKD. CDR3 length equals 15 residues. The sequenced sample consisted of PBMCs. This chain connects TRBV10-3 to TRBJ2-3; D possibly corresponds to TRBD1 (5 bases). This receptor was taken from a man in his fifties or sixties with colorectal cancer. The CDR3: CAISEGEGGTDTQYF. The CDR3, as DNA: TGTGCCATCAGTGAGGGGGAAGGGGGCACAGATACGCAGTATTTT.